A single sample is the source of the 32 T cell receptor beta chains below, sequenced in a study of cytomegalovirus exposure and HLA in healthy donors. PCR primers comprised 60 Vbeta and 13 Jbeta primers. Some clones are missing from TCRdb's copy, which holds only in-frame ones; the method was immunoSEQ multiplex PCR. In the table there are around 120,000 clones, over 65% of which are singletons. The specimen sequenced was PBMCs. These receptor sequences come from a man between 18 and 35 years old in good health and CMV-seronegative.

This sequence joins TRBV14 and TRBJ2-5; D not certain. The V end was cut by 0 bases, the J end by 4 bases, with 12 bases between. Germline CDR1 reads SGHDN; CDR2 reads FVKESK. The CDR3 sequence is 15 residues long. The CDR3 DNA sequence: TGTGCCAGCAGCCAAGACTTGTCGGGTTTAGAGACCCAGTACTTC. It encodes CASSQDLSGLETQYF.

The chain has TRBV5-1 and TRBJ2-7; 12 bases are a match to TRBD1. From germline, CDR1 is SGHRS and CDR2 YFSETQ. The trim removed 4 bases at V and 3 bases at J, leaving 5 bases unmatched. The CDR3 loop spans 15 amino acids. The CDR3 sequence is CASSTGTGGFYEQYF. In nucleotides, the CDR3 is TGCGCCAGCAGCACCGGGACAGGGGGCTTCTACGAGCAGTACTTC.

The rearrangement links TRBV29-1 to TRBJ2-3; 8 nucleotides match TRBD1. Germline CDR1 and CDR2: SQVTM and ANQGSEA. J lost 4 bases, V lost 5 bases, and 8 bases had no gene match. The CDR3 is 14 residues long. The CDR3 DNA follows: TGCAGCGTTCGCCGGACAGGGAGCGCAGATACGCAGTATTTT. Protein sequence: CSVRRTGSADTQYF.

The gene calls are TRBV5-1 and TRBJ1-2; TRBD1 aligns across 8 bases. Germline-derived CDR1 and CDR2 are SGHRS and YFSETQ. Trimming at V came to 3 bases and at J to 5 bases, leaving 3 bases not matched to a gene. This CDR3 is built from 13 residues. The CDR3 loop reads CASSSQGDYGYTF. The CDR3 region has the DNA TGCGCCAGCAGCTCACAGGGGGATTATGGCTACACCTTC.

A single count supports this clone. The chain uses TRBV19 and TRBJ1-1, with no clear D. Between the trimmed V and J ends, which lost 2 bases and 0 bases, there was a span of 7 bases. Germline CDR1 LNHDA, CDR2 SQIVND (reference sequence). There are 14 residues in the CDR3. CDR3 protein: CASSIWSMNTEAFF. Written as DNA, the CDR3 is TGTGCCAGTAGTATATGGAGTATGAACACTGAAGCTTTCTTT.

The gene calls are TRBV27 and TRBJ1-2; D not resolved. The CDR3 totals 15 residues. With 1 base removed from V and 0 bases from J, the gap between germline ends came to 9 bases. Germline V lookup: CDR1 MNHEY, CDR2 SMNVEV (reference sequence). The CDR3: CASSLLGTANYGYTF. For the CDR3, the DNA is TGTGCCAGCAGTTTATTGGGTACAGCTAACTATGGCTACACCTTC.

This chain connects TRBV10-2 to TRBJ1-2; TRBD1 agrees at 8 bases. Germline CDR1 and CDR2: WSHSY and SAAADI. The CDR3 covers 16 residues. With V trimmed by 1 base and J by 4 bases, 8 bases remained unmatched. CDR3 nucleotides: TGCGCCAGCAGTGAGTTACTGGGACAGGCGACCTATGGCTACACCTTC. Protein sequence: CASSELLGQATYGYTF.

This chain joins TRBV2 and TRBJ2-2; D ambiguous. Germline lookup yields CDR1 SNHLY and CDR2 FYNNEI. The length of the CDR3 is 15 residues. V gave up 10 bases and J gave up 2 bases, with 17 bases separating them. The CDR3, as DNA: TGTGCCACTGCCGTCGGAGTTGTAAACACCGGGGAGCTGTTTTTT. Translation gives CATAVGVVNTGELFF. Supplemented by reference TRBV2 and TRBJ2-2, the full variable domain reads EPEVTQTPSHQVTQMGQEVILRCVPISNHLYFYWYRQILGQKVEFLVSFYNNEISEKSEIFDDQFSVERPDGSNFTLKIRSTKLEDSAMYFCATAVGVVNTGELFFGEGSRLTVL.

The chain uses TRBV9 and TRBJ2-7, with a weak D call TRBD2 (6 bases). Germline V gene sequence: CDR1 SGDLS, CDR2 YYNGEE. The CDR3 loop spans 14 amino acids. V gave up 4 bases and J gave up 6 bases, with 17 bases separating them. The CDR3 here is CASSPHSTEGEQYF. In nucleotides, the CDR3 is TGTGCCAGCAGCCCCCATTCGACGGAGGGCGAGCAGTACTTC.

The chain is built from TRBV10-2 and TRBJ2-5, with 10 bases that match TRBD2. The assigned J gene may be wrong: the sequence end matches TRBJ2-7 better. This CDR3 is built from 16 residues. Germline CDR1 reads WSHSY; CDR2 reads SAAADI. Here the CDR3 DNA reads TGCGCCAGCAGTGACAGTCCTAGCGGGGGCCTCTACGAGCAGTACTTC. It codes for CASSDSPSGGLYEQYF.

The chain recombines TRBV7-9 with TRBJ1-2, with 10 nucleotides matching TRBD1. J gave up 3 bases and V 4 bases, and 5 bases lay outside the gene matches. Germline V CDR1 and CDR2: SEHNR, FQNEAQ (reference sequence). The CDR3 runs to 15 residues. The CDR3 is CASSSPGTGDYGYTF. The CDR3 nucleotides are TGTGCCAGCAGCTCCCCCGGGACAGGGGACTATGGCTACACCTTC.

The J gene is TRBJ2-2, the V gene TRBV6-5, with TRBD1 matching 7 bases. Per germline, CDR1 MNHEY and CDR2 SVGAGI. J gave up 5 bases and V 2 bases, and 5 bases lay outside the gene matches. The CDR3 consists of 15 residues. The CDR3 loop reads CASSYLTDRTGELFF. For the CDR3, the DNA is TGTGCCAGCAGTTACCTTACGGACAGGACCGGGGAGCTGTTTTTT.

The chain joins TRBV4-2 to TRBJ1-3; 9 nucleotides agree with TRBD1. CDR1 is LGHNA, CDR2 YNFKEQ, per germline. Losses at the gene ends were 4 bases for V and 0 bases for J; bases not matched to a gene: 1. This CDR3 spans 15 amino acids. The DNA for the CDR3 is TGTGCCAGCAGCCCGGACAGGGGCTCTGGAAACACCATATATTTT. Translation gives CASSPDRGSGNTIYF.

The chain links TRBV4-2 to TRBJ1-3; TRBD1 is a possible D gene (5 bases). The CDR3 sequence is 16 residues long. V was cut by 2 bases and J by 4 bases, with 15 bases left in between. CDR1 and CDR2 (germline): LGHNA, YNFKEQ. CDR3 amino acids: CASSQTWQGSGNTIYF. CDR3 DNA: TGTGCCAGCAGCCAAACCTGGCAGGGATCAGGAAACACCATATATTTT.

This chain links TRBV13 with TRBJ1-1; tentatively, D is TRBD1 (6 bases). V lost 2 bases and J lost 1, with 11 bases in between. The CDR3 runs to 15 residues. Germline CDR1 PRHDT, CDR2 FYEKMQ (reference sequence). The CDR3 DNA follows: TGTGCCAGCAGCTTACTAGGGGGTAGGAACACTGAAGCTTTCTTT. This translates into CASSLLGGRNTEAFF.

The chain couples TRBV7-7 to TRBJ2-5, with a weak D call TRBD1 (5 bases). Germline loops: CDR1 SSHAT, CDR2 FNYEAQ (reference sequence). Deletions cut 2 bases from V and 5 bases from J, with 15 bases between. The CDR3 runs to 15 residues. CDR3: CASSLNKGRGETQYF. CDR3 in DNA: TGTGCCAGCAGCTTAAATAAGGGGCGTGGGGAGACCCAGTACTTC.

This clone has just one count. At one boundary the junction diverges from the germline segment, which might be a read error. The V gene is TRBV7-9, the J gene TRBJ1-2; 12 bases are shared with TRBD1. In germline, CDR1 is SEHNR, CDR2 FQNEAQ (reference sequence). The CDR3 contains 15 residues. CDR3 in amino acids: CSSSSGQGANYGYTF. In DNA form, the CDR3 reads TGTTCCAGCAGCTCGGGACAGGGGGCCAACTATGGCTACACCTTC. The full variable domain, its missing parts supplied by reference TRBV7-9 and TRBJ1-2, is DTGVSQNPRHKITKRGQNVTFRCDPISEHNRLYWYRQTLGQGPEFLTYFQNEAQLEKSRLLSDRFSAERPKGSFSTLEIQRTEQGDSAMYLCSSSSGQGANYGYTFGSGTRLTVV.

V gene TRBV2 combines with J gene TRBJ2-3, with D tentatively TRBD1 (5 bases). This CDR3 has 15 residues. Germline CDR1 reads SNHLY; CDR2 reads FYNNEI. V was cut by 8 bases and J by 0 bases, with 15 bases left in between. CDR3 sequence: CASRTGLTSTDTQYF. The CDR3 DNA follows: TGTGCCAGCCGAACAGGTCTAACTAGCACAGATACGCAGTATTTT.

This clone has more than one count but fewer than ten. This sequence joins TRBV7-8 and TRBJ1-1; the match to TRBD1 covers 9 bases. The CDR3 covers 14 residues. The germline V gene has CDR1 SGHVS and CDR2 FQNEAQ. The junction had 3 bases not matched to a gene; V was cut back by 3 bases and J by 4 bases. CDR3 DNA: TGTGCCAGCAGCTTTGGACAGGGGATCACTGAAGCTTTCTTT. Amino acids: CASSFGQGITEAFF. Filled out from reference TRBV7-8 and TRBJ1-1, the complete variable domain reads GAGVSQSPRYKVAKRGQDVALRCDPISGHVSLFWYQQALGQGPEFLTYFQNEAQLDKSGLPSDRFFAERPEGSVSTLKIQRTQQEDSAVYLCASSFGQGITEAFFGQGTRLTVV.

The rearrangement joins TRBV19 to TRBJ1-5; TRBD1 agrees at 9 bases. V dropped 10 bases and J dropped 4; count of bases not matched to a gene: 5. Germline loops: CDR1 LNHDA, CDR2 SQIVND (reference sequence). CDR3 size: 13 residues. CDR3 in amino acids: CATGQGPNQPQHF. CDR3 nucleotide sequence: TGTGCCACCGGACAGGGGCCAAATCAGCCCCAGCATTTT.

The DNA of the CDR3 is TGCAGCGTTGCCTCCCGGGGCTACGAGCAGTACTTC. Amino acid sequence: CSVASRGYEQYF. The V call is TRBV29-1, the J call TRBJ2-7, with D perhaps TRBD2 (5 bases). CDR3 length: 12 amino acids. CDR1 and CDR2 (germline): SQVTM, ANQGSEA. V lost 4 bases, J lost 3 bases, and 10 bases lay in between.

The V call is TRBV7-8, the J call TRBJ1-2; D perhaps matches TRBD1 (5 bases). V gave up 5 bases and J gave up 2 bases, with 18 bases separating them. This CDR3 spans 16 amino acids. Germline CDR1 is SGHVS and CDR2 is FQNEAQ. The CDR3 sequence is CASSGGTAKANYGYTF. As DNA, the CDR3 is TGTGCCAGCAGCGGAGGGACTGCCAAAGCGAACTATGGCTACACCTTC.

V is TRBV5-6 and J is TRBJ1-2, with D perhaps matching TRBD1 (6 bases). V gave up 7 bases and J gave up 4 bases, with 14 bases separating them. CDR3 length equals 13 residues. CDR1 and CDR2 from the germline V gene are SGHDT and YYEEEE. The CDR3: CASRVTGLYGYTF. As DNA, the CDR3 is TGTGCCAGCCGCGTTACAGGGCTCTATGGCTACACCTTC.

This sequence joins TRBV2 and TRBJ2-7; the match to TRBD1 covers 7 bases. Trimming took 8 bases from V and 0 from J; bases not matched to a gene: 13. The CDR3 covers 16 residues. The V gene's germline CDR1 is SNHLY and CDR2 FYNNEI. As DNA, the CDR3 is TGTGCCAGCGATTTTGAAAACAGGGGACGCTCCTACGAGCAGTACTTC. Residues: CASDFENRGRSYEQYF.

The V and J genes are TRBV27 and TRBJ1-2; no firm D call. CDR1 and CDR2 (germline): MNHEY, SMNVEV (reference sequence). V was clipped by 0 bases and J by 4 bases, with 6 bases between them. This CDR3 has 13 amino acids. This CDR3 reads CASSLSPVYGYTF. Written as DNA, the CDR3 is TGTGCCAGCAGTTTATCTCCGGTCTATGGCTACACCTTC.

The CDR3 region is CASSLGGGTQPQHF. The CDR3 coding sequence is TGTGCCAGCAGCTTGGGTGGGGGGACTCAGCCCCAGCATTTT. V and J are TRBV5-8 and TRBJ1-5; D might be TRBD1 (5 bases). The CDR3 loop spans 14 amino acids. V lost 0 bases and J 6 bases, leaving 10 bases between the germline ends. Looked up from germline, CDR1 is SGHTS and CDR2 is YDEGEE.

This clone was counted only a few times. Different DNA sequences within this sample yield the same CDR3. J is TRBJ1-2 and V is TRBV5-6, with a tentative D call TRBD1 (6 bases). CDR1 is SGHDT and CDR2 is YYEEEE in the germline V gene. The CDR3 is made up of 13 amino acids. V was trimmed by 1 base and J by 2 bases, leaving 6 bases between them. DNA for the CDR3: TGTGCCAGCAGCTTGCAGGGGAACTATGGCTACACCTTC. Its protein is CASSLQGNYGYTF.

This chain links TRBV7-2 with TRBJ2-1; 8 nucleotides align to TRBD2. Germline V lookup: CDR1 SGHTA, CDR2 FQGNSA. Trimming cost V 1 base and J 9 bases; bases outside gene matches: 11. This CDR3 comprises 16 residues. CDR3 sequence (DNA): TGTGCCAGCAGCTTAGAGTTAGCGGGGAGGGGCGGTGAGCAGTTCTTC. This codes for CASSLELAGRGGEQFF.

The chain has TRBV29-1 and TRBJ1-1, with 7 nucleotides matching TRBD1. J lost 1 base, V lost 4 bases, and 9 bases had no gene match. The CDR3 covers 15 residues. The germline V gene encodes CDR1 SQVTM and CDR2 ANQGSEA. The CDR3 here is CSVGEHRGGNTEAFF. CDR3 nucleotide sequence: TGCAGCGTTGGTGAACACAGGGGCGGGAACACTGAAGCTTTCTTT.

This chain uses TRBV5-1 with TRBJ1-4; no reliable D call. The germline V and J ends were trimmed by 3 bases and 0 bases, with 3 bases remaining between them. The length of the CDR3 is 13 residues. CDR1 is SGHRS and CDR2 is YFSETQ in the germline V gene. CDR3 protein: CASSYTTNEKLFF. For the CDR3, the DNA is TGCGCCAGCAGCTATACAACTAATGAAAAACTGTTTTTT.

J is TRBJ1-2 and V is TRBV29-1; D is ambiguous. V was trimmed by 8 bases and J by 10 bases, leaving 20 bases between them. Germline V gene sequence: CDR1 SQVTM, CDR2 ANQGSEA. The CDR3 covers 12 residues. The CDR3 bases are TGCAGCCCGACGACTGCGGGGTTGGACTACACCTTC. As protein: CSPTTAGLDYTF.

V usage is TRBV27 and J usage is TRBJ2-1; 15 bases align to TRBD2. This CDR3 is 18 amino acids long. Germline assignment: CDR1 MNHEY and CDR2 SMNVEV (reference sequence). V was pared by 6 bases and J by 8 bases, with 14 bases of the junction left unmatched. The CDR3 here is CASSSGLAGGPLFDEQFF. As DNA, the CDR3 is TGTGCCAGCAGCTCGGGACTAGCGGGGGGCCCTTTATTTGATGAGCAGTTCTTC.